The source of this T cell receptor beta chain is a study of blood T cell repertoires in COVID-19. Source study methods: Estimated nucleated cell counts came from reference gene primer amplification. The table came from immunoSEQ multiplex PCR; TCRdb's copy has only in-frame clones and leaves some out. The V and J calls and clone size are taken from that table; D and trimming were inferred from the DNA. The sample shows 250,000 to 300,000 clones, roughly four fifths of them seen only once. The J segment lost 5 bases and the V segment lost 4 bases, leaving 13 bases of the junction unmatched. The germline V gene has CDR1 GTSNPN and CDR2 SVGIG (reference sequence). The length of the CDR3 is 15 residues. In this sample, this clone turned up a few times.

The clonotype originates from a man aged 35 to 55 who had been exposed to COVID-19. The sequencing sample was made of PBMCs or T cells enriched from blood (not recorded which). The gene calls are TRBV30 and TRBJ1-2; 7 nucleotides line up with TRBD1. The CDR3 here is CAWTTKQGIGYGYTF. CDR3 DNA sequence: TGTGCCTGGACCACCAAACAGGGGATCGGGTATGGCTACACCTTC.